A selection of T cell receptor beta chains follows, all from one sample in a study of cytomegalovirus exposure and HLA in healthy donors. Assay used: immunoSEQ multiplex PCR; TCRdb lists only in-frame clones, some missing. This table has roughly 200,000 clones, roughly 84% appearing once. The sequenced sample was PBMCs. The receptors were sampled from a woman between 18 and 30 years old in good health and CMV-seropositive. Both conserved end residues are part of each CDR3. D genes are given only for firm matches. The size field is filled for only some rows; it gives once, few, many or a size class.

V	D	J	length	size	DNA	CDR3
TRBV11-2	-	TRBJ2-3	13	-	TGTGCCAGCAGCAAGCAACCCGCGGATACGCAGTATTTT	CASSKQPADTQYF
TRBV19	TRBD1	TRBJ1-2	15	few	TGTGCCAGTAGAGTAGGGACAGGGAATAACTATGGCTACACCTTC	CASRVGTGNNYGYTF
TRBV9	TRBD2	TRBJ2-1	16	-	TGTGCCAGCAGCTATAGCGGGGGGCATATTTACAATGAGCAGTTCTTC	CASSYSGGHIYNEQFF
TRBV9	-	TRBJ1-1	13	-	TGTGCCAGCAGCGTCTCATCAAACAGGGAAGCTTTCTTT	CASSVSSNREAFF
TRBV5-1	-	TRBJ1-3	16	-	TGCGCCAGCAGCTTGGAAGGGGTGTCTAGCGAAAACACCATATATTTT	CASSLEGVSSENTIYF
TRBV5-1	-	TRBJ1-2	13	few	TGCGCCAGCATTGGCCTCGAGGGAGGGGCCGCCACCTTC	CASIGLEGGAATF
TRBV15	-	TRBJ2-2	18	-	TGTGCCACCAGCAGACAGGGGGGGACTAGAAGGGGCACCGGGGAGCTGTTTTTT	CATSRQGGTRRGTGELFF
TRBV5-6	TRBD2	TRBJ2-1	16	-	TGTGCCAGCAGCTTGCTGGTGCTAGCGGTGGGGAATGAGCAGTTCTTC	CASSLLVLAVGNEQFF
TRBV7-6	TRBD2	TRBJ2-7	18	-	TGTGCCAGCAGCCCCGTGGGCGGGGGGCTATACTCTCCGGGGGAGCAGTACTTC	CASSPVGGGLYSPGEQYF
TRBV6-1	TRBD1	TRBJ1-1	15	-	TGTGCCAGCAGTGAGACCGGGACAGGGGACACTGAAGCTTTCTTT	CASSETGTGDTEAFF
TRBV25-1	TRBD2	TRBJ2-6	17	-	TGTGCCAGCAGTGGGACTAGCGGAGTCTCTGGGGCCAACGTCCTGACTTTC	CASSGTSGVSGANVLTF
TRBV10-3	TRBD2	TRBJ2-1	13	-	TGTGCCATCCGGGGAGGGTTGGGCAATGAGCAGTTCTTC	CAIRGGLGNEQFF
TRBV19	-	TRBJ1-6	14	-	TGTGCCAGTAATCAGGGACTAACTAATTCACCCCTCCACTTT	CASNQGLTNSPLHF
TRBV11-3	-	TRBJ1-3	15	once	TGTGCCAGCAGCTTAGGAGTCGCCTCTGGAAACACCATATATTTT	CASSLGVASGNTIYF
TRBV5-4	-	TRBJ2-6	17	-	TGTGCCAGCAGCTTGGCCACGGGTGTCTCTGGGGCCAACGTCCTGACTTTC	CASSLATGVSGANVLTF
TRBV7-2	-	TRBJ1-6	15	-	TGTGCCAGCAGCTTAGACAGGGTGGCTAATTCACCCCTCCACTTT	CASSLDRVANSPLHF
TRBV6-1	TRBD1	TRBJ1-2	13	-	TGTGCCAGCGGGCTTACAGGGGGAAGTGGCTACACCTTC	CASGLTGGSGYTF
TRBV5-3	-	TRBJ2-3	17	-	TGTGCCAGAAGCTTGTCCCTAATGGGGGCTAGCACAGATACGCAGTATTTT	CARSLSLMGASTDTQYF
TRBV4-1	-	TRBJ1-1	12	-	TGCGCCAGCAGCCAAGTACAGTCTGAAGCTTTCTTT	CASSQVQSEAFF
TRBV7-8	-	TRBJ2-1	15	-	TGTGCCAGCATCCTGACTGCCCTAAAATACAATGAGCAGTTCTTC	CASILTALKYNEQFF
TRBV4-2	TRBD1	TRBJ1-1	16	-	TGTGCCAGCAGCCAAGATCGCGGACAGGGAAGGCCTGAAGCTTTCTTT	CASSQDRGQGRPEAFF